These 10 T cell receptor beta chains came from one sample sequenced in a study of blood T cell repertoires in COVID-19. The assay was immunoSEQ multiplex PCR, and TCRdb's table has in-frame clones only and misses some. The table includes fewer than 450,000 clones, roughly 91% detected once. Sequencing input: PBMCs or T cells enriched from blood (not recorded which). These receptors all come from a woman aged 18-35 years who had recovered from COVID-19.

This clone was observed a few times. This chain uses TRBV18 with TRBJ1-6; possibly TRBD1 for D (5 bases). This CDR3 has 16 amino acids. Trimming cost V 2 bases and J 5 bases, with 13 bases left between them. From germline, CDR1 is KGHSH and CDR2 LQKENI. CDR3 nucleotide sequence: TGTGCCAGCTCACCAATGTCGGGGGAACATAATTCACCCCTCCACTTT. Translating it yields CASSPMSGEHNSPLHF.

V is TRBV19 and J is TRBJ1-1; D gene unclear. This CDR3 is built from 16 residues. Germline V CDR1 and CDR2: LNHDA, SQIVND (reference sequence). Deletions cut 7 bases from V and 0 bases from J, with 18 bases between. The CDR3 sequence is CASTAPHFDMNTEAFF. The CDR3 DNA sequence: TGTGCCAGTACCGCCCCCCACTTCGACATGAACACTGAAGCTTTCTTT.

The chain employs TRBV5-1 and TRBJ2-2; 8 nucleotides align to TRBD1. CDR1 and CDR2 from the germline V gene are SGHRS and YFSETQ. The CDR3 contains 15 residues. Losses at the gene ends were 4 bases for V and 4 bases for J; bases not matched to a gene: 6. CDR3 bases: TGCGCCAGCAGCCGCGGACAGGGCGGCACCGGGGAGCTGTTTTTT. The encoded protein is CASSRGQGGTGELFF. Full variable domain (missing parts from reference TRBV5-1 and TRBJ2-2): KAGVTQTPRYLIKTRGQQVTLSCSPISGHRSVSWYQQTPGQGLQFLFEYFSETQRNKGNFPGRFSGRQFSNSRSEMNVSTLELGDSALYLCASSRGQGGTGELFFGEGSRLTVL.

The V and J genes are TRBV2 and TRBJ1-5, with TRBD1 as a possible D gene (6 bases). With 0 bases removed from V and 7 bases from J, the gap between germline ends came to 13 bases. Germline V gene data show CDR1 as SNHLY and CDR2 as FYNNEI. The CDR3 extends over 15 amino acids. The CDR3 is CASSEAQSRGQPQHF. In DNA form, the CDR3 reads TGTGCCAGCAGTGAAGCGCAGTCGAGGGGGCAGCCCCAGCATTTT. The variable domain in full, with the rest retrieved from reference TRBV2 and TRBJ1-5, is EPEVTQTPSHQVTQMGQEVILRCVPISNHLYFYWYRQILGQKVEFLVSFYNNEISEKSEIFDDQFSVERPDGSNFTLKIRSTKLEDSAMYFCASSEAQSRGQPQHFGDGTRLSIL.

This clone was observed a single time. This chain links TRBV7-3 with TRBJ1-1; 11 nucleotides align to TRBD1. The CDR3 consists of 14 residues. V dropped 2 bases and J dropped 10; count of bases not matched to a gene: 6. CDR1 SGHTA and CDR2 FQGTGA come from the germline V gene. The CDR3 bases are TGTGCCAGCAGCTTAGCCGGGACAGGGGGTGGAGCTTTCTTT. It specifies CASSLAGTGGGAFF. Complete variable domain (other parts from reference TRBV7-3 and TRBJ1-1): GAGVSQTPSNKVTEKGKYVELRCDPISGHTALYWYRQSLGQGPEFLIYFQGTGAADDSGLPNDRFFAVRPEGSVSTLKIQRTERGDSAVYLCASSLAGTGGGAFFGQGTRLTVV.

With regard to this clone: The same CDR3 can be traced to other DNA sequences in this sample. The chain carries TRBV3-1 (or the pseudogene TRBV3-2) and TRBJ2-7; 11 nucleotides align to TRBD2. Trimming took 1 base from V and 7 from J; bases not matched to a gene: 9. The germline CDR1 and CDR2 sequences are LGHDT and YNNKEL (reference sequence). CDR3 length: 16 residues. CDR3 in DNA: TGTGCCAGCAGCCAAGGGGCCAGACTAGCGGGGTCTGAGCAGTACTTC. Translating gives CASSQGARLAGSEQYF.

This chain connects TRBV29-1 to TRBJ2-1; 10 nucleotides line up with TRBD2. There are 13 residues in the CDR3. V lost 5 bases, J lost 7 bases, and 5 bases stayed unmatched. Looked up from germline, CDR1 is SQVTM and CDR2 is ANQGSEA. CDR3 DNA: TGCAGCGTTAGCGGGGGGGCCTTAAATGAGCAGTTCTTC. Its protein is CSVSGGALNEQFF.

The rearrangement links TRBV5-1 to TRBJ2-5, with D tentatively TRBD2 (5 bases). Germline assignment: CDR1 SGHRS and CDR2 YFSETQ. CDR3 length: 18 amino acids. The V end lost 1 base, the J end lost 3 bases, and 22 bases lay between the germline ends. CDR3 DNA: TGCGCCAGCAGCTTGCCGCGGGTAGCAAAGTATGGCAAAGAGACCCAGTACTTC. Protein sequence: CASSLPRVAKYGKETQYF. Using reference TRBV5-1 and TRBJ2-5 for the parts outside the CDR3, the full variable domain is KAGVTQTPRYLIKTRGQQVTLSCSPISGHRSVSWYQQTPGQGLQFLFEYFSETQRNKGNFPGRFSGRQFSNSRSEMNVSTLELGDSALYLCASSLPRVAKYGKETQYFGPGTRLLVL.

V and J are TRBV6-5 and TRBJ1-6; D uncertain. CDR1 and CDR2 (germline): MNHEY, SVGAGI. This CDR3 has 16 amino acids. V shed 0 bases and J shed 6 bases, with 12 bases lying between them. In DNA, the CDR3 is TGTGCCAGCAGTTACTCGCTCTGGGAGGTTAATTCACCCCTCCACTTT. Its protein is CASSYSLWEVNSPLHF.

This clone was counted between two and nine times. V gene TRBV5-6 combines with J gene TRBJ1-2; D possibly corresponds to TRBD1 (6 bases). The CDR3 has 13 residues. With 6 bases removed from V and 6 bases from J, the gap between germline ends came to 15 bases. Per germline, CDR1 SGHDT and CDR2 YYEEEE. CDR3 in amino acids: CASTLQGENGYTF. CDR3 nucleotide sequence: TGTGCCAGCACCCTACAGGGTGAAAATGGCTACACCTTC.